One sample yielded the 21 T cell receptor beta chains listed below, sequenced in a study of Tregs in tolerant kidney transplant recipients. Using immunoSEQ multiplex PCR, the repertoire was profiled, and TCRdb retains in-frame clones only, with some absent. The sample has over 60,000 clones, approximately 98% seen once. The input for sequencing was CD4+ T cells from blood, taken before the transplant. The receptors were gathered from a human donor who received a combined kidney and bone marrow transplant.

This clone was counted a single time. This chain connects TRBV4-3 to TRBJ1-5; D is possibly TRBD1 (5 bases). Looked up from germline, CDR1 is LGHNA and CDR2 is YSLEER. CDR3 size: 16 residues. The V gene lost 4 bases and the J gene lost 4 bases, with 17 bases spanning the gap. Written as DNA, the CDR3 is TGCGCCAGCAGCCCCCTCTGGGGCCAGGGAAATCAGCCCCAGCATTTT. Encoded protein: CASSPLWGQGNQPQHF.

V gene TRBV7-8 combines with J gene TRBJ2-7, with 8 nucleotides matching TRBD2. The trim removed 3 bases at V and 2 bases at J, leaving 9 bases unmatched. CDR1 SGHVS and CDR2 FQNEAQ come from the germline V gene. The CDR3 is 16 residues long. CDR3 in DNA: TGTGCCAGCAGCTTCGGGGGGGGCGGAATTGCCTACGAGCAGTACTTC. It specifies CASSFGGGGIAYEQYF.

The chain carries TRBV7-2 and TRBJ2-5; 8 bases map to TRBD2. The ends lost 0 bases at V and 2 bases at J; junction bases unmatched: 14. This CDR3 is built from 19 residues. The germline CDR1 and CDR2 sequences are SGHTA and FQGNSA. The CDR3 region is CASSLAASGHFPIQETQYF. The CDR3 bases are TGTGCCAGCAGCTTAGCCGCTAGCGGGCACTTTCCCATTCAAGAGACCCAGTACTTC.

The V call is TRBV29-1, the J call TRBJ1-2, with 8 bases fitting TRBD1. V lost 7 bases to trimming and J lost 1 base; unmatched junction nucleotides: 11. The germline gives CDR1 SQVTM, CDR2 ANQGSEA. The CDR3 totals 15 residues. The CDR3 here is CSAGGAGFDNYGYTF. CDR3 coding DNA: TGCAGCGCAGGGGGCGCTGGGTTTGATAACTATGGCTACACCTTC.

The chain recombines TRBV19 with TRBJ1-1; TRBD1 is a possible D gene (5 bases). The CDR3 is 14 amino acids. V dropped 6 bases and J dropped 7 bases, with 18 bases sitting between them. CDR1 is LNHDA, CDR2 SQIVND, per germline (reference sequence). This CDR3 reads CASSSMKTGGEAFF. CDR3 DNA: TGTGCCAGTAGCAGTATGAAAACAGGTGGTGAAGCTTTCTTT.

The rearrangement joins TRBV7-9 to TRBJ1-3; D unresolved. Germline V gene lookup returns CDR1 SEHNR and CDR2 FQNEAQ (reference sequence). This CDR3 is built from 16 residues. Trimming removed 1 base at V and 0 bases at J, with 10 bases between. The CDR3 nucleotides read TGTGCCAGCAGCTTAGGGGCAGGTGTCTCTGGAAACACCATATATTTT. Translation: CASSLGAGVSGNTIYF.

The V call is TRBV5-4, the J call TRBJ2-7; no clear D. The CDR3 covers 13 residues. Germline V gene sequence: CDR1 SGHNT, CDR2 YYREEE (reference sequence). Trimming removed 0 bases at V and 3 bases at J, with 7 bases between. The CDR3 DNA is TGTGCCAGCAGCTTGGAGCCTTACTACGAGCAGTACTTC. The encoded protein is CASSLEPYYEQYF.

The chain carries TRBV4-1 and TRBJ2-1; 7 bases align to TRBD2. The CDR3 loop spans 14 amino acids. Germline-derived CDR1 and CDR2 are MGHRA and YSYEKL. V gave up 1 base and J gave up 10 bases; unmatched junction bases: 7. CDR3 nucleotide sequence: TGCGCCAGCAGCCAAGGGACTAGAAGTGAGGAGCAGTTCTTC. It specifies CASSQGTRSEEQFF.

The chain carries TRBV7-6 and TRBJ2-2; 9 bases align to TRBD2. This CDR3 is 16 amino acids long. The germline V gene has CDR1 SGHVS and CDR2 FNYEAQ. V lost 3 bases and J lost 5; bases outside the gene matches: 7. The CDR3 DNA reads as TGTGCCAGCAGCTTGCTTGCGGGGGGGCGTACCGGGGAGCTGTTTTTT. It translates to CASSLLAGGRTGELFF.

The chain couples TRBV30 to TRBJ1-3, with D unclear. V gave up 2 bases and J gave up 0 bases, with 5 bases separating them. The CDR3 runs 13 residues. CDR1 is GTSNPN and CDR2 is SVGIG in the germline V gene (reference sequence). As DNA, the CDR3 is TGTGCCTGGAGTTTCAACTCTGGAAACACCATATATTTT. This translates into CAWSFNSGNTIYF.

The chain uses TRBV4-3 and TRBJ2-5, with 7 bases that match TRBD2. V shed 1 base, J shed 7 bases, and the junction held 3 bases outside the gene matches. Germline V lookup: CDR1 LGHNA, CDR2 YSLEER. The CDR3 has 13 residues. The CDR3 region is CASSQGGGGTQYF. DNA of the CDR3: TGCGCCAGCAGCCAAGGTGGGGGGGGGACCCAGTACTTC.

A remark on this clone: The junction differs from germline at one of its ends, possibly a read error. The rearrangement joins TRBV30 to TRBJ2-1, with TRBD1 matching 10 bases. CDR1 and CDR2 (germline): GTSNPN, SVGIG (reference sequence). The CDR3 has 14 residues. For the CDR3, the DNA is TGTGCCTGGAGCCGGGACAGGGGTTACAATGCGCAGTTCTTC. Translation: CAWSRDRGYNAQFF.

The chain carries TRBV4-3 and TRBJ2-3; D gene unclear. V dropped 0 bases and J dropped 1 base, with 5 bases sitting between them. Germline V CDR1 and CDR2: LGHNA, YSLEER. This CDR3 region has 14 residues. The CDR3 loop reads CASSQDSRTDTQYF. CDR3 bases: TGCGCCAGCAGCCAAGACTCCCGCACAGATACGCAGTATTTT.

The chain uses TRBV6-6 and TRBJ1-2; D unresolved. V lost 3 bases and J 9 bases, leaving 8 bases between the germline ends. CDR1 is MNHNY, CDR2 SVGAGI, per germline (reference sequence). CDR3 length: 11 residues. As DNA, the CDR3 is TGTGCCAGCAGTTATGGCAGGAGCTACACCTTC. Its translation: CASSYGRSYTF.

V usage is TRBV27 and J usage is TRBJ2-5; TRBD2 matches 13 bases. The CDR3 has 16 residues. Germline values: CDR1 MNHEY, CDR2 SMNVEV (reference sequence). V lost 5 bases and J lost 3; bases outside the gene matches: 6. This chain's CDR3 is CASSQGLAGLEETQYF. CDR3 DNA: TGTGCCAGCAGTCAGGGACTAGCGGGGCTTGAAGAGACCCAGTACTTC.

V gene TRBV5-1 combines with J gene TRBJ2-3; TRBD1 aligns across 8 bases. The germline V gene encodes CDR1 SGHRS and CDR2 YFSETQ. J lost 2 bases, V lost 3 bases, and 8 bases had no gene match. CDR3 length: 16 residues. This CDR3 is CASSSYRGYLTDTQYF. The DNA of the CDR3 is TGCGCCAGCAGCTCTTACAGGGGGTACCTCACAGATACGCAGTATTTT.

J is TRBJ2-1 and V is TRBV29-1; D not resolved. V was clipped by 4 bases and J by 0 bases, with 13 bases between them. CDR1 SQVTM and CDR2 ANQGSEA come from the germline V gene. The CDR3 covers 15 residues. CDR3 protein: CSVVGSVSSYNEQFF. CDR3 in DNA: TGCAGCGTTGTGGGCAGTGTGAGCTCCTACAATGAGCAGTTCTTC.

This chain connects TRBV30 to TRBJ1-2, with no clear D. This CDR3 region has 11 residues. In germline, CDR1 is GTSNPN, CDR2 SVGIG (reference sequence). V was shortened by 4 bases and J by 1 base, with 4 bases between the two germline ends. As DNA, the CDR3 is TGTGCCTGGACAGTTAACTATGGCTACACCTTC. Protein: CAWTVNYGYTF. Together with reference TRBV30 and TRBJ1-2, the CDR3 gives the full variable domain: SQTIHQWPATLVQPVGSPLSLECTVEGTSNPNLYWYRQAAGRGLQLLFYSVGIGQISSEVPQNLSASRPQDRQFILSSKKLLLSDSGFYLCAWTVNYGYTFGSGTRLTVV.

This chain uses TRBV6-6 with TRBJ1-5, with TRBD1 matching 8 bases. The CDR3 contains 16 residues. Germline CDR1 MNHNY, CDR2 SVGAGI (reference sequence). The J segment lost 7 bases and the V segment lost 4 bases, leaving 12 bases of the junction unmatched. The CDR3 bases are TGTGCCAGCAGTTCAACAAGACAGGGGAACGGACAGCCCCAGCATTTT. As protein: CASSSTRQGNGQPQHF.

The CDR3 spells CASSYGRGAYNEQFF. Here the CDR3 DNA reads TGTGCCAGCAGTTACGGGAGGGGAGCCTACAATGAGCAGTTCTTC. The genes are TRBV6-5 and TRBJ2-1; 7 bases are a match to TRBD2. The CDR3 spans 15 residues. CDR1 MNHEY and CDR2 SVGAGI come from the germline V gene. The V and J ends lost 2 bases and 2 bases, in that order; junction bases with no gene match: 3.

V gene TRBV10-3 combines with J gene TRBJ1-1; 9 bases align to TRBD1. This CDR3 spans 16 amino acids. Germline assignment: CDR1 ENHRY and CDR2 SYGVKD. V lost 0 bases and J lost 0; bases outside the gene matches: 2. CDR3 residues: CAISESTGGLNTEAFF. The CDR3 bases are TGTGCCATCAGTGAGTCAACAGGGGGCTTGAACACTGAAGCTTTCTTT.